The 25 T cell receptor beta chains below were found in one sample sequenced in a study of post-analysis software for immune sequencing data (dated by TCRdb to between 2015 and 2017). Receptor libraries were prepared by PCR. Data came from an Illumina HiSeq 2500. To reduce PCR and sequencing biases, unique molecular identifiers were incorporated into the TCR beta cDNA libraries. TCRdb's own reprocessing of the public reads used fastp at Q25 and MiXCR and kept productive beta chains. Each entry merges the rows of one CDR3 protein and shows their most common DNA and genes. Within this sample are roughly 580,000 distinct CDR3 sequences, with around 47% of them counted one time only. In total, the top ten clones hold roughly 1.7% of the sample. What the authors observed across the whole study: Several TRBV segments, including TRBV5-6, TRBV5-1 and TRBV20-1, were significantly more frequent in patients than controls.

Their recognized antigens are unknown. Source material: blood. These receptors were taken from a girl between 5 and 17 years old with multiple sclerosis.

The chain carries TRBV9 and TRBJ1-1, with D unclear. This CDR3 is 13 amino acids long. Germline V CDR1 and CDR2: SGDLS, YYNGEE. The germline V and J ends were trimmed by 0 bases and 4 bases, with 7 bases remaining between them. The CDR3 DNA follows: TGTGCCAGCAGCGTAGAGCCCGTCACTGAAGCTTTCTTT. Its protein product is CASSVEPVTEAFF.

The J gene is TRBJ2-5, the V gene TRBV27, with 7 nucleotides matching TRBD1. TRBJ2-7 matches the DNA end more closely, so the J call is doubtful. CDR3 length: 16 residues. The germline V gene encodes CDR1 MNHEY and CDR2 SMNVEV (reference sequence). The CDR3: CASSLKAAGGEYEQYF. As DNA, the CDR3 is TGTGCCAGCAGTTTAAAGGCTGCAGGGGGTGAATACGAGCAGTACTTC.

The gene calls are TRBV7-9 and TRBJ1-6, with a tentative D call TRBD1 (6 bases). Germline CDR1 is SEHNR and CDR2 is FQNEAQ (reference sequence). The CDR3 covers 16 residues. Trimming cost V 2 bases and J 10 bases, with 18 bases left between them. In DNA, the CDR3 is TGTGCCAGCAGCTTACACAGGGCCGGGGTTAGATCACCCCTCCACTTT. This encodes CASSLHRAGVRSPLHF.

The chain combines TRBV2 with TRBJ2-1; 8 bases line up with TRBD1. CDR1 and CDR2 (germline): SNHLY, FYNNEI. The CDR3 loop spans 11 amino acids. The V segment lost 6 bases and the J segment 14 bases; nucleotides outside the gene matches: 6. CDR3 in DNA: TGTGCCAGCAGCGGAGACAGGGGAAAGTTCTTC. Translated: CASSGDRGKFF.

This clonotype was recorded a few times. CDR3 protein: CAISAGQALPETQYF. Here the CDR3 DNA reads TGTGCCATCAGCGCGGGACAGGCATTACCAGAGACCCAGTACTTC. This chain links TRBV10-3 with TRBJ2-5, with 8 bases identical to TRBD1. In germline, CDR1 is ENHRY, CDR2 SYGVKD. The ends lost 6 bases at V and 4 bases at J; junction bases unmatched: 10. This CDR3 comprises 15 residues.

A remark on this clonotype: A read error is possible here, since a much larger clone lies one base away. V gene TRBV4-1 combines with J gene TRBJ2-7, with no clear D. From germline, CDR1 is MGHRA and CDR2 YSYEKL. The CDR3 length is 14 residues. With 2 bases removed from V and 0 bases from J, the gap between germline ends came to 8 bases. In DNA form, the CDR3 reads TGCGCCAGCAGCCAACCAGGTAACTCCTACGAGCAGTACTTC. The encoded protein is CASSQPGNSYEQYF.

This clonotype has ten or more counts. This chain connects TRBV5-1 to TRBJ2-1; D remains unclear. The germline gives CDR1 SGHRS, CDR2 YFSETQ. The CDR3 loop spans 16 amino acids. Trimming left V 1 base short and J 0 bases short, with 11 bases between. CDR3 nucleotides: TGCGCCAGCAGCTTGCGGGCGGATAGCTCCTACAATGAGCAGTTCTTC. It codes for CASSLRADSSYNEQFF. Looking up the rest from reference TRBV5-1 and TRBJ2-1 gives the full variable domain: KAGVTQTPRYLIKTRGQQVTLSCSPISGHRSVSWYQQTPGQGLQFLFEYFSETQRNKGNFPGRFSGRQFSNSRSEMNVSTLELGDSALYLCASSLRADSSYNEQFFGPGTRLTVL.

This clonotype has only one observation. This sequence joins TRBV30 and TRBJ2-5; D gene ambiguous. CDR1 is GTSNPN and CDR2 is SVGIG in the germline V gene (reference sequence). CDR3 length equals 13 residues. Deletions cut 0 bases from V and 5 bases from J, with 10 bases between. This chain's CDR3 is CAWSVPNGETQYF. In DNA form, the CDR3 reads TGTGCCTGGAGTGTACCTAACGGGGAGACCCAGTACTTC.

Here the CDR3 reads CSARRTATSYEQYF. For the CDR3, the DNA is TGCAGTGCTAGGAGGACAGCTACTTCCTACGAGCAGTACTTC. This chain joins TRBV20-1 and TRBJ2-7, with TRBD1 as a possible D gene (6 bases). The CDR3 contains 14 residues. Deletions cut 3 bases from V and 1 base from J, with 13 bases between. From germline, CDR1 is DFQATT and CDR2 SNEGSKA (reference sequence).

The J gene is TRBJ2-7, the V gene TRBV6-5; 8 bases fit TRBD2. This CDR3 is 17 amino acids long. Unmatched junction bases numbered 13, after V lost 0 bases and J lost 6 bases. The germline V gene encodes CDR1 MNHEY and CDR2 SVGAGI. The CDR3 DNA follows: TGTGCCAGCAGTTACTCAACTAGCGGAAATTACCCTACCGAGCAGTACTTC. Protein: CASSYSTSGNYPTEQYF.

A few counts support this clonotype. The chain is built from TRBV20-1 and TRBJ2-5, with TRBD2 identical over 11 bases. This CDR3 region has 13 residues. Trimming at V came to 5 bases and at J to 4 bases, leaving 3 bases not matched to a gene. Germline assignment: CDR1 DFQATT and CDR2 SNEGSKA (reference sequence). CDR3: CSAPGLAGETQYF. In DNA, the CDR3 is TGCAGTGCTCCAGGACTAGCGGGAGAGACCCAGTACTTC.

This clonotype was detected a few times. This chain uses TRBV6-5 with TRBJ2-7; D is possibly TRBD1 (5 bases). The CDR3 covers 12 residues. Germline V CDR1 and CDR2: MNHEY, SVGAGI. Trimming cost V 6 bases and J 2 bases, with 8 bases left between them. The CDR3 sequence is CASSDSPYEQYF. CDR3 sequence (DNA): TGTGCCAGCAGCGACAGTCCCTACGAGCAGTACTTC.

The chain joins TRBV5-1 to TRBJ1-5; D is uncertain. The germline gives CDR1 SGHRS, CDR2 YFSETQ. With 5 bases removed from V and 3 bases from J, the gap between germline ends came to 12 bases. There are 14 residues in the CDR3. This CDR3 reads CASSPGPANQPQHF. CDR3 nucleotides: TGCGCCAGCAGTCCCGGACCGGCCAATCAGCCCCAGCATTTT.

This clonotype appeared a few times. It may be a read error: a sequence one base away is much more abundant. The rearrangement links TRBV5-1 to TRBJ2-1; 9 bases map to TRBD2. The CDR3 covers 16 residues. The V and J ends lost 0 bases and 8 bases, in that order; junction bases with no gene match: 9. CDR1 is SGHRS, CDR2 YFSETQ, per germline. In DNA form, the CDR3 reads TGCGCCAGCAGCTTGGCCCCTAGCGGGACCAACCATGAGCAGTTCTTC. Protein: CASSLAPSGTNHEQFF.

The table lists this clonotype with a few counts. The V and J genes are TRBV5-1 and TRBJ2-3; perhaps TRBD2 as D (6 bases). Germline CDR1 SGHRS, CDR2 YFSETQ. V lost 1 base and J lost 6, with 18 bases in between. The CDR3 has 16 amino acids. CDR3 nucleotide sequence: TGCGCCAGCAGCTTGTCTGGTCGGGGGACCGTCGATACGCAGTATTTT. Its protein product is CASSLSGRGTVDTQYF.

This clonotype has only a few counts. The chain combines TRBV6-4 with TRBJ2-3; D call uncertain. CDR3 length: 15 residues. V was shortened by 5 bases and J by 4 bases, with 16 bases between the two germline ends. The germline CDR1 and CDR2 sequences are MRHNA and SNTAGT. CDR3 residues: CASSPGRTGADTQYF. CDR3 coding DNA: TGTGCCAGCAGTCCAGGACGGACGGGCGCAGATACGCAGTATTTT.

The chain recombines TRBV7-9 with TRBJ2-1; either TRBD1 or TRBD2 may fit D (5 bases each). Germline assignment: CDR1 SEHNR and CDR2 FQNEAQ (reference sequence). V was trimmed by 1 base and J by 10 bases, leaving 23 bases between them. The CDR3 extends over 17 amino acids. This CDR3 reads CASSLGEWGTPLREQFF. For the CDR3, the DNA is TGTGCCAGCAGCTTAGGGGAATGGGGGACGCCCCTCCGGGAGCAGTTCTTC. The full variable domain, its missing parts supplied by reference TRBV7-9 and TRBJ2-1, is DTGVSQNPRHKITKRGQNVTFRCDPISEHNRLYWYRQTLGQGPEFLTYFQNEAQLEKSRLLSDRFSAERPKGSFSTLEIQRTEQGDSAMYLCASSLGEWGTPLREQFFGPGTRLTVL.

This sequence joins TRBV11-2 and TRBJ1-1; the D is unclear. The V end lost 3 bases, the J end lost 1 base, and 6 bases lay between the germline ends. This CDR3 has 13 amino acids. Germline V gene lookup returns CDR1 SGHAT and CDR2 FQNNGV. The CDR3 nucleotides are TGTGCCAGCAGCTTCATGGAGAACACTGAAGCTTTCTTT. Translation: CASSFMENTEAFF.

This clonotype was detected a few times. V is TRBV6-5 and J is TRBJ2-7, with TRBD1 as a possible D gene (5 bases). This CDR3 spans 14 amino acids. Trimming shortened V by 2 bases and J by 3 bases, and 11 bases separated the two germline ends. Looked up from germline, CDR1 is MNHEY and CDR2 is SVGAGI. CDR3 DNA sequence: TGTGCCAGCAGTTACGGCAGGGAAGTCTACGAGCAGTACTTC. Its protein product is CASSYGREVYEQYF.

CDR3 sequence: CSAISDIYQPQHF. The CDR3, as DNA: TGCAGTGCTATTTCGGACATTTATCAGCCCCAGCATTTT. The genes are TRBV20-1 and TRBJ1-5; TRBD1 might be the D (5 bases). The CDR3 has 13 residues. Trimming removed 4 bases at V and 5 bases at J, with 12 bases between. Germline CDR1 is DFQATT and CDR2 is SNEGSKA (reference sequence).

Comments on this clonotype: Without the conserved terminal phenylalanine or tryptophan, this CDR3 likely stems from a read error. V and J are TRBV24-1 and TRBJ2-1; tentatively, D is TRBD2 (6 bases). V was shortened by 4 bases and J by 3 bases, with 12 bases between the two germline ends. Germline V gene lookup returns CDR1 KGHDR and CDR2 SFDVKD. The CDR3 consists of 15 residues. CDR3 sequence (DNA): TGTGCCACCAGTGACTCCCGACTAGACTACAATGAGCAGTTCGTC. Translating gives CATSDSRLDYNEQFV.

This clonotype has more than one count but fewer than ten. J is TRBJ2-1 and V is TRBV20-1; the D gene could be TRBD1 or TRBD2 (6 bases each). The CDR3 totals 15 residues. Trimming pared 2 bases from V and 10 bases from J, leaving 21 bases between. In germline, CDR1 is DFQATT, CDR2 SNEGSKA (reference sequence). The CDR3 spells CSARSFRGLAEEQFF. In DNA, the CDR3 is TGCAGTGCTAGATCCTTCAGGGGATTAGCGGAAGAGCAGTTCTTC.

In this sample, this clonotype turned up once. This chain joins TRBV29-1 and TRBJ2-1, with unresolved D. The CDR3 loop spans 12 amino acids. CDR1 and CDR2 (germline): SQVTM, ANQGSEA. V lost 3 bases, J lost 6 bases, and 9 bases lay in between. CDR3 protein: CSVDKGINEQFF. As DNA, the CDR3 is TGCAGCGTTGATAAAGGGATCAATGAGCAGTTCTTC.

This clonotype came up once. The chain carries TRBV7-2 and TRBJ1-1, with D possibly matching TRBD1 (5 bases). V lost 7 bases to trimming and J lost 3 bases, with 9 bases between them. Germline assignment: CDR1 SGHTA and CDR2 FQGNSA. The CDR3 is made up of 12 amino acids. CDR3 amino acids: CASMGGYTEAFF. The CDR3 region has the DNA TGTGCCAGCATGGGGGGTTACACTGAAGCTTTCTTT.

In its sample, this clonotype was seen a few times. The V and J genes are TRBV12-3 or TRBV12-4 and TRBJ1-2, with unresolved D. The CDR3 is 16 amino acids. Trimming left V 7 bases short and J 1 base short, with 19 bases between. The CDR3 is CASTQTPDPLNYGYTF. The CDR3 bases are TGTGCCAGCACCCAGACCCCGGACCCCCTTAACTATGGCTACACCTTC.